These 28 T cell receptor beta chains originate from one sample sequenced in a study of blood T cell repertoires in COVID-19. The table came from immunoSEQ multiplex PCR; TCRdb's copy has only in-frame clones and leaves some out. The sample contains about 24,000 clones, over 80% of which appear only once. The specimen was peripheral blood. The receptor source for this set is a human donor with active COVID-19. The donor label of this sample is uncertain.

J is TRBJ2-1 and V is TRBV6-4, with a possible D match to TRBD2 (5 bases). The CDR3 runs to 13 residues. V was cut by 1 base and J by 9 bases, with 10 bases left in between. Looked up from germline, CDR1 is MRHNA and CDR2 is SNTAGT. CDR3 in DNA: TGTGCCAGCAGTGACTTTCTACTAGGTGAGCAGTTCTTC. This sequence encodes CASSDFLLGEQFF.

On this clone: Other DNA variants within this sample encode the same CDR3. The gene calls are TRBV29-1 and TRBJ2-5, with D possibly TRBD2 on 7 matching bases. Between the trimmed V and J ends, which lost 4 bases and 10 bases, there was a span of 19 bases. There are 13 residues in the CDR3. Germline V CDR1 and CDR2: SQVTM, ANQGSEA. Here the CDR3 DNA reads TGCAGCGTTGGGGGGGGGCGTGGGGTCGACCAGTACTTC. Translating it yields CSVGGGRGVDQYF. Based on the CDR3 plus reference TRBV29-1 and TRBJ2-5, the full variable domain is SAVISQKPSRDICQRGTSLTIQCQVDSQVTMMFWYRQQPGQSLTLIATANQGSEATYESGFVIDKFPISRPNLTFSTLTVSNMSPEDSSIYLCSVGGGRGVDQYFGPGTRLLVL.

The chain combines TRBV10-3 with TRBJ1-4; tentatively, D is TRBD1 (5 bases). The CDR3 is 13 residues long. The V gene's germline CDR1 is ENHRY and CDR2 SYGVKD. Trimming took 10 bases from V and 2 from J, leaving 11 bases between them. The CDR3 spells CASRPGTNEKLFF. CDR3 nucleotides: TGTGCCAGCAGACCAGGGACTAATGAAAAACTGTTTTTT.

This clone was seen once. The rearrangement uses TRBV2 and TRBJ2-7, with D perhaps matching TRBD1 (5 bases). Germline loops: CDR1 SNHLY, CDR2 FYNNEI. Trimming took 7 bases from V and 2 from J, leaving 15 bases between them. The CDR3 consists of 14 residues. The CDR3 sequence is CASIIQDGTYEQYF. The DNA for the CDR3 is TGTGCCAGCATTATACAGGACGGAACCTACGAGCAGTACTTC.

The genes are TRBV4-2 and TRBJ2-1; 9 bases align to TRBD1. This CDR3 contains 16 residues. The ends lost 0 bases at V and 6 bases at J; junction bases unmatched: 6. From germline, CDR1 is LGHNA and CDR2 YNFKEQ. This CDR3 reads CASSQDTGGVPNEQFF. The CDR3 DNA sequence: TGTGCCAGCAGCCAAGATACAGGGGGCGTCCCCAATGAGCAGTTCTTC.

The CDR3: CASSFTGGAEQYF. DNA for the CDR3: TGTGCCAGCAGCTTTACAGGGGGCGCCGAGCAGTACTTC. This chain connects TRBV5-4 to TRBJ2-7; 9 positions match TRBD1. V gave up 2 bases and J gave up 6 bases; unmatched junction bases: 3. CDR1 is SGHNT and CDR2 is YYREEE in the germline V gene (reference sequence). The CDR3 covers 13 residues.

The chain joins TRBV14 to TRBJ2-7; 11 bases fit TRBD2. The CDR3 has 15 amino acids. Trimming cost V 1 base and J 8 bases; bases outside gene matches: 7. Germline CDR1 is SGHDN and CDR2 is FVKESK. The CDR3 reads CASSQGVAGGPKQYF. CDR3 bases: TGTGCCAGCAGCCAAGGGGTAGCGGGAGGGCCGAAGCAGTACTTC.

V usage is TRBV12-3 or TRBV12-4 and J usage is TRBJ2-3; D unclear. The length of the CDR3 is 13 residues. The V end was cut by 4 bases, the J end by 3 bases, with 8 bases between. CDR3 nucleotides: TGTGCCAGCAGTTATGAGCCGACAGATACGCAGTATTTT. Its protein is CASSYEPTDTQYF.

The chain recombines TRBV7-9 with TRBJ2-7, with D possibly TRBD1 on 5 matching bases. Per germline, CDR1 SEHNR and CDR2 FQNEAQ (reference sequence). This CDR3 spans 13 amino acids. V lost 2 bases, J lost 7 bases, and 12 bases lay in between. The CDR3 nucleotides are TGTGCCAGCAGCTTATTATTGACAGAAGAGCAGTACTTC. Its protein is CASSLLLTEEQYF. The full variable domain, rest sourced from reference TRBV7-9 and TRBJ2-7, is DTGVSQNPRHKITKRGQNVTFRCDPISEHNRLYWYRQTLGQGPEFLTYFQNEAQLEKSRLLSDRFSAERPKGSFSTLEIQRTEQGDSAMYLCASSLLLTEEQYFGPGTRLTVT.

The chain employs TRBV7-9 and TRBJ2-7, with 8 bases lining up with TRBD2. The CDR3 sequence is 15 residues long. In germline, CDR1 is SEHNR, CDR2 FQNEAQ (reference sequence). V shed 6 bases, J shed 5 bases, and the junction held 12 bases outside the gene matches. In nucleotides, the CDR3 is TGTGCCAGCAGGCAGGCACCCCCCGGGGGGGACGAGCAGTACTTC. It codes for CASRQAPPGGDEQYF. The full variable domain, rest sourced from reference TRBV7-9 and TRBJ2-7, is DTGVSQNPRHKITKRGQNVTFRCDPISEHNRLYWYRQTLGQGPEFLTYFQNEAQLEKSRLLSDRFSAERPKGSFSTLEIQRTEQGDSAMYLCASRQAPPGGDEQYFGPGTRLTVT.

The chain employs TRBV3-1 (or the pseudogene TRBV3-2) and TRBJ2-3; unclear D gene. V dropped 4 bases and J dropped 8 bases, with 10 bases sitting between them. The CDR3 is 12 amino acids. Germline-derived CDR1 and CDR2 are LGHDT and YNNKEL (reference sequence). This CDR3 is CASSLSLGTQYF. CDR3 nucleotide sequence: TGTGCCAGCAGCCTTTCCCTAGGTACGCAGTATTTT.

The chain recombines TRBV9 with TRBJ2-5, with D possibly matching TRBD2 (5 bases). CDR3 length: 15 residues. The V gene's germline CDR1 is SGDLS and CDR2 YYNGEE. Between the trimmed V and J ends, which lost 0 bases and 4 bases, there was a span of 13 bases. Written as DNA, the CDR3 is TGTGCCAGCAGCGTAGTTCCTTTTGGAGGAGAGACCCAGTACTTC. Amino acids: CASSVVPFGGETQYF. Complete variable domain (other parts from reference TRBV9 and TRBJ2-5): DSGVTQTPKHLITATGQRVTLRCSPRSGDLSVYWYQQSLDQGLQFLIQYYNGEERAKGNILERFSAQQFPDLHSELNLSSLELGDSALYFCASSVVPFGGETQYFGPGTRLLVL.

The V and J genes are TRBV10-3 and TRBJ2-3; maybe TRBD2 (7 bases). V gave up 11 bases and J gave up 1 base, with 16 bases separating them. This CDR3 is built from 14 residues. The germline V gene has CDR1 ENHRY and CDR2 SYGVKD. The DNA of the CDR3 is TGTGCCGGATCGGGGGGCGGGGGCACAGATACGCAGTATTTT. It translates to CAGSGGGGTDTQYF.

This rearrangement joins TRBV29-1 to TRBJ2-7; TRBD2 agrees at 7 bases. The V gene end was trimmed by 4 bases and the J gene end by 6 bases; junction bases not matched to a gene: 0. The V gene's germline CDR1 is SQVTM and CDR2 ANQGSEA. The CDR3 loop spans 10 amino acids. The CDR3 region is CSVGEGEQYF. CDR3 in DNA: TGCAGCGTTGGGGAGGGCGAGCAGTACTTC.

The V call is TRBV11-3, the J call TRBJ1-2; D ambiguous. Germline values: CDR1 SGHNT, CDR2 YENEEA. CDR3 size: 15 residues. The germline V and J ends were trimmed by 1 base and 0 bases, with 9 bases remaining between them. CDR3: CASSLGALANYGYTF. CDR3 nucleotide sequence: TGTGCCAGCAGCTTAGGCGCATTAGCTAACTATGGCTACACCTTC.

The CDR3 protein is CASSWSGAQETQYF. CDR3 nucleotides: TGTGCCAGCAGTTGGAGCGGGGCGCAAGAGACCCAGTACTTC. The rearrangement joins TRBV7-9 to TRBJ2-5, with TRBD2 identical over 7 bases. The germline gives CDR1 SEHNR, CDR2 FQNEAQ (reference sequence). V was clipped by 6 bases and J by 2 bases; unmatched bases: 6. The CDR3 length is 14 residues.

V is TRBV4-2 and J is TRBJ1-2, with 12 bases aligning to TRBD1. CDR3 length: 15 amino acids. J lost 3 bases, V lost 4 bases, and 3 bases had no gene match. From germline, CDR1 is LGHNA and CDR2 YNFKEQ. CDR3 sequence reads: CASSPGTGGHYGYTF. The DNA for the CDR3 is TGTGCCAGCAGCCCAGGGACAGGGGGCCACTATGGCTACACCTTC.

This clone was seen a few times. The V and J genes are TRBV30 and TRBJ1-2, with D unclear. V lost 4 bases, J lost 0 bases, and 15 bases lay in between. Germline V gives CDR1 GTSNPN, CDR2 SVGIG (reference sequence). This CDR3 contains 15 residues. The CDR3 region has the DNA TGTGCCTGGACCCGCTTCGGGCGGGCTAACTATGGCTACACCTTC. Its protein is CAWTRFGRANYGYTF.

V gene TRBV7-3 combines with J gene TRBJ2-2; TRBD2 matches at 9 bases. The V and J ends lost 6 bases and 6 bases, in that order; junction bases with no gene match: 11. There are 16 residues in the CDR3. Germline V gives CDR1 SGHTA, CDR2 FQGTGA. CDR3 sequence (DNA): TGTGCCAGCAGACCTACTCACTTAGCGGGAGCCGGGGAGCTGTTTTTT. It yields the protein CASRPTHLAGAGELFF.

The rearrangement links TRBV13 to TRBJ1-1, with D perhaps matching TRBD1 (6 bases). V lost 5 bases to trimming and J lost 4 bases, with 17 bases between them. The CDR3 consists of 15 residues. Germline V gene data show CDR1 as PRHDT and CDR2 as FYEKMQ (reference sequence). CDR3 nucleotides: TGTGCCAGCAGCCCCCCGGGACACAGGACCACTGAAGCTTTCTTT. It is translated as CASSPPGHRTTEAFF. Using reference TRBV13 and TRBJ1-1 for the parts outside the CDR3, the full variable domain is AAGVIQSPRHLIKEKRETATLKCYPIPRHDTVYWYQQGPGQDPQFLISFYEKMQSDKGSIPDRFSAQQFSDYHSELNMSSLELGDSALYFCASSPPGHRTTEAFFGQGTRLTVV.

The chain is built from TRBV4-1 and TRBJ1-5; TRBD1 agrees at 10 bases. Germline CDR1 is MGHRA and CDR2 is YSYEKL. Losses at the gene ends were 3 bases for V and 7 bases for J; bases not matched to a gene: 9. This CDR3 contains 16 residues. CDR3 in DNA: TGCGCCAGCAGCCAGGCCGGACAGGGGGTCGGGCAGCCCCAGCATTTT. Amino acids: CASSQAGQGVGQPQHF.

V usage is TRBV7-6 and J usage is TRBJ2-1; 7 nucleotides agree with TRBD2. CDR3 length: 16 amino acids. Looked up from germline, CDR1 is SGHVS and CDR2 is FNYEAQ. After removal of 5 bases from V and 5 bases from J, the junction contained 12 bases not matched to a gene. The CDR3 reads CASSPASSGFDNEQFF. The CDR3 DNA is TGTGCCAGCAGCCCTGCCTCTAGCGGCTTCGACAATGAGCAGTTCTTC.

This chain connects TRBV7-9 to TRBJ2-3; the match to TRBD2 covers 13 bases. Germline V gene data show CDR1 as SEHNR and CDR2 as FQNEAQ (reference sequence). The CDR3 is 18 residues long. V was clipped by 3 bases and J by 4 bases; unmatched bases: 10. CDR3 sequence reads: CASSFNPGTSGVADTQYF. The CDR3 DNA sequence: TGTGCCAGCAGCTTTAATCCCGGGACTAGCGGGGTGGCAGATACGCAGTATTTT.

V usage is TRBV28 and J usage is TRBJ2-6; the match to TRBD1 covers 10 bases. Germline lookup yields CDR1 MDHEN and CDR2 SYDVKM. The CDR3 has 17 residues. V was pared by 4 bases and J by 2 bases, with 5 bases of the junction left unmatched. The CDR3 sequence: CASSSSGTGAGANVLTF. Here the CDR3 DNA reads TGTGCCAGCAGTTCCTCCGGGACAGGGGCTGGGGCCAACGTCCTGACTTTC.

The V and J genes are TRBV5-1 and TRBJ2-3, with TRBD2 matching over 10 bases. The CDR3 consists of 20 residues. Germline loops: CDR1 SGHRS, CDR2 YFSETQ. V trimming: 1 base; J trimming: 2 bases; junction bases outside the gene matches: 16. Here the CDR3 DNA reads TGCGCCAGCAGCTTGTCCATTCGGGGGGCACTAGCGGGACTCACAGATACGCAGTATTTT. This sequence encodes CASSLSIRGALAGLTDTQYF.

The V and J genes are TRBV24-1 and TRBJ2-1; 9 bases are a match to TRBD1. The germline CDR1 and CDR2 sequences are KGHDR and SFDVKD. This CDR3 comprises 16 residues. Trimming took 2 bases from V and 6 from J; bases not matched to a gene: 7. As DNA, the CDR3 is TGTGCCACCAGTGATTCGACAGGGGGGTCGTTCAATGAGCAGTTCTTC. Translated, it gives CATSDSTGGSFNEQFF.

This rearrangement joins TRBV11-2 to TRBJ2-7, with D perhaps matching TRBD1 (6 bases). Germline CDR1 SGHAT, CDR2 FQNNGV. The CDR3 is 13 residues long. V shed 4 bases and J shed 4 bases, with 11 bases lying between them. The CDR3 protein is CASSSGHTYEQYF. CDR3 nucleotide sequence: TGTGCCAGCAGCTCGGGACATACGTACGAGCAGTACTTC.

The chain has TRBV10-3 and TRBJ2-2; 8 positions match TRBD1. The junction had 1 base not matched to a gene; V was cut back by 6 bases and J by 1 base. This CDR3 contains 14 residues. Germline V gene sequence: CDR1 ENHRY, CDR2 SYGVKD. Written as DNA, the CDR3 is TGTGCCATCAGGGGGACAGGGAACACCGGGGAGCTGTTTTTT. Its translation: CAIRGTGNTGELFF.